These T cell receptor beta chains were read from a single sample in a study of OX40 agonist ivuxolimab in advanced cancers. Profiled with immunoSEQ multiplex PCR; TCRdb holds only in-frame clones, not every one. The sample contains over 50,000 clones, about 90% of which appear only once. Here the sequenced sample was CD4+ or CD8+ T cells sorted from blood, taken in a trial of the OX40 agonist ivuxolimab. The receptor set was obtained from an adult with an advanced solid tumor such as melanoma, head and neck, liver or kidney cancer. Each CDR3 is given with its conserved first and last residue. The D gene is left open where the match is weak. Clone sizes are given selectively: once, few, many, or a class where the clone is expanded.

d_gene	abundance	v_gene	j_gene	CDR3aa	CDR3nt
-	-	TRBV30	TRBJ2-3	CAWSLTSESTDTQYF	TGTGCCTGGAGTCTTACTAGTGAATCCACAGATACGCAGTATTTT
-	-	TRBV30	TRBJ1-5	CAWSEDGDQPQHF	TGTGCCTGGAGTGAGGACGGAGACCAGCCCCAGCATTTT
-	-	TRBV5-5	TRBJ1-1	CASSLGYTEAFF	TGTGCCAGCAGCTTAGGGTACACTGAAGCTTTCTTT
-	-	TRBV27	TRBJ2-1	CASSYAGLGNNEQFF	TGTGCCAGCAGTTACGCGGGACTTGGGAACAATGAGCAGTTCTTC
-	-	TRBV30	TRBJ1-2	CAWTGINYGYTF	TGTGCCTGGACAGGGATCAACTATGGCTACACCTTC
-	-	TRBV21-1	TRBJ2-7	CASSKSDCLFYEQYF	TGTGCCAGCAGCAAATCCGACTGTCTTTTCTACGAGCAGTACTTC
TRBD2	-	TRBV7-3	TRBJ2-1	CASSSFGPSGVDNEQFF	TGTGCCAGCAGCTCCTTTGGGCCTAGCGGGGTAGACAATGAGCAGTTCTTC
TRBD1	once	TRBV6-6	TRBJ2-3	CASSTQGVVSTDTQYF	TGTGCCAGCAGTACTCAGGGGGTCGTGAGCACAGATACGCAGTATTTT
TRBD1	-	TRBV2	TRBJ1-1	CASVLQGGTEAFF	TGTGCCAGCGTGCTCCAGGGGGGAACTGAAGCTTTCTTT
-	-	TRBV11-2	TRBJ1-5	CASSKGGRNQPQHF	TGTGCCAGCAGTAAGGGGGGCCGTAATCAGCCCCAGCATTTT
TRBD2	-	TRBV7-6	TRBJ2-3	CASRGSGRESDTQYF	TGTGCCAGCAGGGGTAGCGGGAGGGAATCAGATACGCAGTATTTT
-	once	TRBV19	TRBJ1-2	CASSIGLGSYGYTF	TGTGCCAGTAGTATAGGTCTCGGGAGCTATGGCTACACCTTC
TRBD2	-	TRBV7-6	TRBJ2-1	CASSRLLAGGQGDEQFF	TGTGCCAGCAGCCGCCTGCTAGCGGGAGGGCAGGGCGATGAGCAGTTCTTC
TRBD1	-	TRBV27	TRBJ2-1	CASSFIPGQGSSYNEQFF	TGTGCCAGCAGTTTTATTCCGGGACAGGGGAGCTCCTACAATGAGCAGTTCTTC
TRBD1	-	TRBV28	TRBJ1-5	CASSLLRGTGPQHF	TGTGCCAGCAGTTTACTCAGGGGGACGGGGCCCCAGCATTTT
-	few	TRBV6-5	TRBJ1-5	CASSSGAYQPQHF	TGTGCCAGCAGTTCAGGGGCATATCAGCCCCAGCATTTT
-	-	TRBV9	TRBJ2-2	CASSVEGTGELFF	TGTGCCAGCAGCGTAGAGGGCACCGGGGAGCTGTTTTTT
-	-	TRBV27	TRBJ2-3	CASSLRSSTDTQYF	TGTGCCAGCAGTTTACGTTCTAGCACAGATACGCAGTATTTT
-	-	TRBV4-1	TRBJ1-1	CASSQDPGETEAFF	TGCGCCAGCAGCCAAGATCCAGGGGAGACTGAAGCTTTCTTT
-	-	TRBV11-2	TRBJ2-1	CASSLGKEQFF	TGTGCCAGCAGCTTAGGAAAGGAGCAGTTCTTC
-	-	TRBV4-2	TRBJ2-7	CASSQADSPGGSTYEQYF	TGTGCCAGCAGCCAGGCTGACTCTCCCGGGGGCTCCACCTACGAGCAGTACTTC
TRBD1	-	TRBV25-1	TRBJ2-7	CASEPGTGVYEQYF	TGTGCCAGCGAACCCGGGACAGGGGTTTACGAGCAGTACTTC
TRBD2	-	TRBV19	TRBJ2-3	CASTGLAGGANPQYF	TGTGCCAGTACCGGACTAGCGGGAGGTGCTAATCCGCAGTATTTT
-	-	TRBV4-1	TRBJ1-4	CASSQEEGWEKLFF	TGCGCCAGCAGCCAAGAGGAGGGTTGGGAAAAACTGTTTTTT
-	-	TRBV9	TRBJ2-1	CASRLSSSYNEQFF	TGTGCCAGCAGATTGTCAAGCTCCTACAATGAGCAGTTCTTC
TRBD2	-	TRBV7-8	TRBJ2-3	CASSELPLAGGTDTQYF	TGTGCCAGCAGCGAGCTGCCACTAGCGGGGGGCACAGATACGCAGTATTTT
-	-	TRBV4-1	TRBJ2-2	CASSPRDGGTGELFF	TGCGCCAGCAGCCCCCGGGACGGCGGGACCGGGGAGCTGTTTTTT
TRBD1	once	TRBV6-5	TRBJ1-5	CASNRQGRNQPQHF	TGTGCCAGCAATAGACAGGGAAGGAATCAGCCCCAGCATTTT
-	-	TRBV6-5	TRBJ1-6	CASSPGIGSPLHF	TGTGCCAGCAGTCCAGGGATCGGTTCACCCCTCCACTTT
TRBD1	once	TRBV28	TRBJ1-6	CASSQGQGYSPLHF	TGTGCCAGCAGCCAGGGACAGGGATACTCACCCCTCCACTTT
-	-	TRBV4-3	TRBJ1-1	CASSQDEENTEAFF	TGCGCCAGCAGCCAAGATGAGGAGAACACTGAAGCTTTCTTT
TRBD1	once	TRBV4-1	TRBJ1-2	CASSPSGQGPGYTF	TGCGCCAGCAGCCCCTCGGGACAGGGTCCGGGCTACACCTTC
-	-	TRBV6-6	TRBJ2-5	CASNPSRQPGETQYF	TGTGCCAGCAATCCGTCCAGGCAGCCCGGGGAGACCCAGTACTTC
TRBD1	-	TRBV28	TRBJ1-5	CASSLFGQGGNQPQHF	TGTGCCAGCAGTTTATTCGGACAGGGGGGCAATCAGCCCCAGCATTTT
TRBD2	-	TRBV30	TRBJ2-5	CAWSTGLAGAQETQYF	TGTGCCTGGAGTACCGGACTAGCGGGCGCCCAAGAGACCCAGTACTTC
TRBD1	-	TRBV9	TRBJ2-3	CASSTSLTGITDTQYF	TGTGCCAGCAGCACCTCCCTGACAGGGATCACAGATACGCAGTATTTT
TRBD2	-	TRBV7-3	TRBJ2-1	CASSSGTSGIDEQFF	TGTGCCAGCAGCTCGGGGACTAGCGGGATTGATGAGCAGTTCTTC
-	-	TRBV30	TRBJ2-3	CAWSVVSTDTQYF	TGTGCCTGGAGTGTGGTTAGCACAGATACGCAGTATTTT
TRBD2	-	TRBV7-3	TRBJ2-1	CASSPLSGSSYNEQFF	TGTGCCAGCAGCCCGCTAAGCGGGAGCTCCTACAATGAGCAGTTCTTC
-	-	TRBV28	TRBJ1-5	CASSFIGGSQPQHF	TGTGCCAGCAGTTTTATTGGGGGGTCGCAGCCCCAGCATTTT
-	-	TRBV7-3	TRBJ1-1	CASSLFLNTEAFF	TGTGCCAGCAGCTTATTCTTGAACACTGAAGCTTTCTTT
-	-	TRBV4-2	TRBJ2-3	CASSHHRLDTQYF	TGTGCCAGCAGCCACCACAGATTGGATACGCAGTATTTT
-	-	TRBV4-3	TRBJ2-3	CASSQGRHTQYF	TGCGCCAGCAGCCAAGGTCGCCATACGCAGTATTTT
TRBD2	-	TRBV9	TRBJ2-3	CASSVGAGGFTDTQYF	TGTGCCAGCAGCGTAGGAGCGGGAGGGTTCACAGATACGCAGTATTTT
-	medium-sized	TRBV27	TRBJ2-7	CATGPSPYSEQYF	TGTGCCACCGGTCCTTCCCCGTATTCCGAGCAGTACTTC
-	-	TRBV7-8	TRBJ2-3	CASSVTASVADTQYF	TGTGCCAGCAGCGTGACTGCTAGTGTCGCAGATACGCAGTATTTT
TRBD2	-	TRBV7-8	TRBJ2-7	CASSLWASGTPKNEQYF	TGTGCCAGCAGCTTATGGGCTAGCGGGACCCCAAAGAACGAGCAGTACTTC
-	-	TRBV28	TRBJ1-5	CASRARDRPLAQHF	TGTGCCAGCAGGGCTCGGGACCGCCCGCTTGCCCAGCATTTT
TRBD2	-	TRBV11-2	TRBJ2-7	CASSSGLANEQYF	TGTGCCAGCAGCTCGGGACTAGCGAACGAGCAGTACTTC
-	few	TRBV25-1	TRBJ2-5	CASSLETQYF	TGTGCCAGCAGCCTAGAGACCCAGTACTTC
-	-	TRBV9	TRBJ1-2	CASSPTVTYGYTF	TGTGCCAGCAGCCCGACAGTCACTTATGGCTACACCTTC
-	-	TRBV9	TRBJ2-5	CASSVDRQEETQYF	TGTGCCAGCAGCGTAGATCGCCAGGAAGAGACCCAGTACTTC
-	once	TRBV27	TRBJ2-3	CASSFGPDTQYF	TGTGCCAGCAGTTTCGGGCCAGATACGCAGTATTTT
TRBD2	-	TRBV6-5	TRBJ2-1	CASSLGGGGLNEQFF	TGTGCCAGCAGCCTCGGGGGGGGAGGGTTGAATGAGCAGTTCTTC